This T cell receptor (beta chain) was obtained from a study of CD8+ T cells in alopecia areata. Turning to the study itself: Tofacitinib was given for 6 to 18 months, then stopped for 6 months.

Study findings and constraints: TCRs were shared less clearly across patients than in mice, possibly for HLA-related reasons. With tofacitinib ongoing, many expanded lesional clones persisted in both scalp and blood. Relative to normal scalp, lesional scalp, especially alopecia totalis/universalis, showed higher clonality.

This clone was counted between two and nine times. Its antigen is unknown. Reverse transcribed after extraction, RNA yielded cDNA as the sequencing template. Only in-frame clones appear in the TCRdb table, and some are missing; sequencing was by immunoSEQ multiplex PCR. The data show about 120,000 clones, with about 50% seen just once and roughly 0.45% held by the top ten. Specified treatment: oral pan-JAK inhibitor, 5-10 mg twice daily. The specimen was CD4+ T cells sorted from blood, collected at week 4, from a patient treated with tofacitinib. The receptor's source is a human donor with alopecia areata.

In DNA, the CDR3 is TGCAGCGTTGAAGATCTAACAGCTTGGGCTTTCTTT. Amino acids: CSVEDLTAWAFF. The chain couples TRBV29-1 to TRBJ1-1; D uncertain. This CDR3 spans 12 amino acids. CDR1 SQVTM and CDR2 ANQGSEA come from the germline V gene. V was clipped by 0 bases and J by 11 bases, with 13 bases between them.